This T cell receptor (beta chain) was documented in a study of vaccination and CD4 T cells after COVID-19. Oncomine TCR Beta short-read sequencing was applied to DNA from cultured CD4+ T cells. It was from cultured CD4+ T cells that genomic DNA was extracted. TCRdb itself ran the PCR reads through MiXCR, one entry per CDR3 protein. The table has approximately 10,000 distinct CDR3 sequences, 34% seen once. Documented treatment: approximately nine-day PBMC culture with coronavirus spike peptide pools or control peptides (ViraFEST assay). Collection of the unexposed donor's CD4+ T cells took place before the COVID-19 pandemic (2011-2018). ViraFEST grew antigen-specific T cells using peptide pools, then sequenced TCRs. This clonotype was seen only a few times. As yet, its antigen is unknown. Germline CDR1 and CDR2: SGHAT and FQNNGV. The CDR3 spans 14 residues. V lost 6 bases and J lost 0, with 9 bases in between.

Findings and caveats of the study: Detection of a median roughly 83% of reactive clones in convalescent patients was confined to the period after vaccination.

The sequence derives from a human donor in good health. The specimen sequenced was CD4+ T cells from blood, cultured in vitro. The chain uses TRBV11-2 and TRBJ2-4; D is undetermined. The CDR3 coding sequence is TGTGCCAGCAGGGTAGCAGTAGCCAAAAACATTCAGTACTTC. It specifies CASRVAVAKNIQYF.